This record looks at one TCR beta chain sequence and its context. Its antigen remains unidentified. Exclusion followed for patients with uncontrolled infection, other autoimmune disease, pregnancy or lactation. Source material for PBMCs was about 11 ml fresh peripheral blood. The data are from a study of T cells in Graves' hyperthyroidism and ophthalmopathy. General observations from the study: Blood also held most thyroid clonotypes expanded beyond 0.001.

Researchers amplified the TCR beta CDR3 regions from RNA transcripts. An initial round of RT-PCR targeting the TCR CDR3 relied on the HTBI primer set. TCRdb re-derived calls from the multiplex PCR reads in MiXCR, one entry per CDR3 protein. The repertoire has roughly 500,000 distinct CDR3 sequences, 22% of them found once; the top ten carry approximately 49%. Germline V gene sequence: CDR1 SGHAT, CDR2 FQNNGV. The CDR3 has 13 residues. The V end lost 1 base, the J end lost 9 bases, and 7 bases lay between the germline ends. This rearrangement joins TRBV11-2 to TRBJ1-6, with D unresolved. The material sequenced was blood. The sequence was obtained from a woman in her 70s with Graves' ophthalmopathy. This CDR3 reads CASSLAHLSPLHF. In nucleotides, the CDR3 is TGTGCCAGCAGCTTAGCCCATCTTTCACCCCTCCACTTT.